This is a list of T cell receptor beta chains from one sample in a study of T cells after yellow fever vaccination. TCRdb passed the 5' RACE reads through MiXCR, listing each CDR3 protein once. The repertoire has about 220,000 distinct CDR3 sequences, approximately 3% of them found once; the top ten carry around 3.3%. The input for sequencing was CD4+ T cells sorted from PBMCs, taken 10 days after the yellow fever booster vaccination. All receptors come from a man between 18 and 35 years old who received the YFV17D yellow fever vaccine. Both conserved end residues are part of each CDR3. The D gene is left open where the match is weak. Clone sizes are given selectively: once, few, many, or a class where the clone is expanded.

TGTGCCAGCAGTTTAAGGCCGGGGGATGGCTACACCTTC CASSLRPGDGYTF TRBV27 - TRBJ1-2 -
TGTGCCATCAGTGATAACTATGGCTACACCTTC CAISDNYGYTF TRBV10-3 - TRBJ1-2 -
TGTGCCAGCAGCTTGACTATAAGCACAGATACGCAGTATTTT CASSLTISTDTQYF TRBV7-2 many TRBJ2-3 -
TGCGCCAGCAGCTTGAGGCCTAGCGGGGTATACAATGAGCAGTTCTTC CASSLRPSGVYNEQFF TRBV5-1 many TRBJ2-1 TRBD2
TGCAGCGTTCGGCAGGGAAATTCACCCCTCCACTTT CSVRQGNSPLHF TRBV29-1 many TRBJ1-6 -
TGCAGTGCTAGGAGGACAAGTAAAGAGACCCAGTACTTC CSARRTSKETQYF TRBV20-1 few TRBJ2-5 -
TGCAGTGCTAGCGACTCTGGGACAGGGGAACAGCCCCAGCATTTT CSASDSGTGEQPQHF TRBV20-1 - TRBJ1-5 TRBD1
TGTGCCAGCAGCTTGGACGGGTCGGAGCAGCCCCAGCATTTT CASSLDGSEQPQHF TRBV5-4 few TRBJ1-5 -
TGTGCCAGCAGCCAAACCCACTCTCGACCGGGACAGGGGAAAGCTTTCTTT CASSQTHSRPGQGKAFF TRBV3-1 many TRBJ1-1 TRBD1
TGCAGTGCCACCCCCTTGCCAGGGCCCATCTATGGCTACACCTTC CSATPLPGPIYGYTF TRBV20-1 few TRBJ1-2 -
TGTGCCAGCAGCTTAGGTACCGGATTTAATCAGCCCCAGCATTTT CASSLGTGFNQPQHF TRBV7-2 - TRBJ1-5 -
TGTGCCACCAGCGTACGGGGGGGGTTCGATGAGCAGTTCTTC CATSVRGGFDEQFF TRBV2 - TRBJ2-1 TRBD2
TGCAGCGTTGAAAAGACAGCTCGCGGAGAGACCCAGTACTTC CSVEKTARGETQYF TRBV29-1 many TRBJ2-5 -
TGCGCCAGTTGTCGGAGGGGGGGGGAGACCCAGTACTTC CASCRRGGETQYF TRBV5-1 - TRBJ2-5 -
TGTGCCAGCAGTTACCCGACCAGGGCCCGTAATCAGCCCCAGCATTTT CASSYPTRARNQPQHF TRBV6-6 - TRBJ1-5 -
TGTGCCAGCAGCGAAACCCTCGGGACAACTAGCAATCAGCCCCAGCATTTT CASSETLGTTSNQPQHF TRBV14 - TRBJ1-5 -
TGTGCCGTGCGGGGGGGGGGTCAAGAGACCCAGTACTTC CAVRGGGQETQYF TRBV6-1 few TRBJ2-5 TRBD2
TGCGCCAGCAGCGGTACAGGGGGCCCCCCCTACGAGCAGTACTTC CASSGTGGPPYEQYF TRBV5-1 few TRBJ2-7 TRBD1
TGTGCCAGCAGCTTAGGAGGCAGCGGGGGTGTGGAGACCCAGTACTTC CASSLGGSGGVETQYF TRBV7-2 few TRBJ2-5 TRBD2
TGTGCCAGCAGTACCCAGCGGGGGGTTACATTTCTTAGCACCGGGGGAGAGACCCAGTACTTC CASSTQRGVTFLSTGGETQYF TRBV2 many TRBJ2-5 TRBD2
TGTGCCAGCACCTCCGGCGTCTGGCTGTTTTTT CASTSGVWLFF TRBV2 few TRBJ1-4 -
TGTGCTAGCAGCTTATATCCCTCGGTGGGACAGCCCAACTATGGCTACACCTTC CASSLYPSVGQPNYGYTF TRBV7-7 - TRBJ1-2 TRBD1
TGTGCCAGCAGCTTTAGGTGGCGGGGGGCGCGAGTTTCCACCGGGGAGCTGTTTTTT CASSFRWRGARVSTGELFF TRBV11-2 few TRBJ2-2 TRBD2
TGTGCCAGCAGCCCCTTTTCAACCCCGAACACTGAAGCTTTCTTT CASSPFSTPNTEAFF TRBV6-1 - TRBJ1-1 -
TGTGCCAGCAGTTACCAGGCCGGGTATCAGCCCCAGCATTTT CASSYQAGYQPQHF TRBV6-2/TRBV6-3 few TRBJ1-5 -
TGTGCCAGCAGCCCGGGACTCCAAGAGACCCAGTACTTC CASSPGLQETQYF TRBV18 many TRBJ2-5 -
TGTGCCAGCAGACCTGACGGGATGGGCACTGAAGCTTTCTTT CASRPDGMGTEAFF TRBV7-9 many TRBJ1-1 -
TGTGCCAGCAGCCAAGAGGTAATCCGGACGGGCAATCAGCCCCAGCATTTT CASSQEVIRTGNQPQHF TRBV4-2 few TRBJ1-5 -